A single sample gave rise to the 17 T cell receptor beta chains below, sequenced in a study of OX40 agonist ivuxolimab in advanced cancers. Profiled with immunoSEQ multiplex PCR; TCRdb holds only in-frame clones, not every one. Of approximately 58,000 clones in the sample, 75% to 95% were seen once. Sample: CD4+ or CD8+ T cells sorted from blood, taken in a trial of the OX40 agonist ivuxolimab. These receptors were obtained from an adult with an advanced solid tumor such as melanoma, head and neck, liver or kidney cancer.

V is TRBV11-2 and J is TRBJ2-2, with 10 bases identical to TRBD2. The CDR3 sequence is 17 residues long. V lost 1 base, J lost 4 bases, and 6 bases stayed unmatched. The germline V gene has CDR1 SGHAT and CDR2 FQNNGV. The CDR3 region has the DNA TGTGCCAGCAGCTTAGTCGGACTAGCGGACCTCACCGGGGAGCTGTTTTTT. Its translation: CASSLVGLADLTGELFF.

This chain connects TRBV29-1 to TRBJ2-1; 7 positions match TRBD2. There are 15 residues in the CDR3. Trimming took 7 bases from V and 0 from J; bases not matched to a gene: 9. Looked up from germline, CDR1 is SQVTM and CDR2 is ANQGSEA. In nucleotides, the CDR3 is TGCAGCGCCAAACTAGCGCGCAGCTCCTACAATGAGCAGTTCTTC. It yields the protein CSAKLARSSYNEQFF.

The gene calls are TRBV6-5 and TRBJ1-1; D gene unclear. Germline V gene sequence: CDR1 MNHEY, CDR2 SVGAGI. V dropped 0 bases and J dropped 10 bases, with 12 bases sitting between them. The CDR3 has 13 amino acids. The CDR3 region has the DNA TGTGCCAGCAGTTACTCGGACCGCTGGGTAGCTTTCTTT. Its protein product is CASSYSDRWVAFF.

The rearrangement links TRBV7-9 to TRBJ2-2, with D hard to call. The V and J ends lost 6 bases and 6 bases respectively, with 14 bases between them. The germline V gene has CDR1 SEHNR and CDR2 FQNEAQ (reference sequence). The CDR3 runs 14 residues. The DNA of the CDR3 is TGTGCCAGCAGAGCCGAAAGGGCCGCCGGGGAGCTGTTTTTT. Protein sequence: CASRAERAAGELFF.

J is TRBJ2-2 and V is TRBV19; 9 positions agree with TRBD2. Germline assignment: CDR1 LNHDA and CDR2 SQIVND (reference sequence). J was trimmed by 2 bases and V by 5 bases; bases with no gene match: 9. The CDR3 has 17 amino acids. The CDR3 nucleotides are TGTGCCAGTAGTGTTGGGCTAGCGGGGTACAACACCGGGGAGCTGTTTTTT. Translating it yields CASSVGLAGYNTGELFF.

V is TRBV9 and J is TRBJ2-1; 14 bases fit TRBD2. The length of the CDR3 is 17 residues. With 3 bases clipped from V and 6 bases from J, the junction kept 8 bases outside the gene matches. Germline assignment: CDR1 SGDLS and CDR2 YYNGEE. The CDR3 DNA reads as TGTGCCAGCAGCGAGGGGGGACTAGCGGGAGTTTCCAATGAGCAGTTCTTC. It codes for CASSEGGLAGVSNEQFF.

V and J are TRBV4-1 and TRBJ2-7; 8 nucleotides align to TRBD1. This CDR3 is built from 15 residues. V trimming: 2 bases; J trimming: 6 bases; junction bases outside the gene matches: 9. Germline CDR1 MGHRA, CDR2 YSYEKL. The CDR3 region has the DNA TGCGCCAGCAGCCAAACGGGGACAGGCCTCCTCGAGCAGTACTTC. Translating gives CASSQTGTGLLEQYF.

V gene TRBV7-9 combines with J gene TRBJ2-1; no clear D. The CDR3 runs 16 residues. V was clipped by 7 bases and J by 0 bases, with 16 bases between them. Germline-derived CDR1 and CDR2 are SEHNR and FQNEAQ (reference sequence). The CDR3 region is CASIIDGESSYNEQFF. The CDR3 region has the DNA TGTGCCAGCATCATTGACGGCGAGAGCTCCTACAATGAGCAGTTCTTC. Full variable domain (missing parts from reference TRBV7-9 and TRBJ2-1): DTGVSQNPRHKITKRGQNVTFRCDPISEHNRLYWYRQTLGQGPEFLTYFQNEAQLEKSRLLSDRFSAERPKGSFSTLEIQRTEQGDSAMYLCASIIDGESSYNEQFFGPGTRLTVL.

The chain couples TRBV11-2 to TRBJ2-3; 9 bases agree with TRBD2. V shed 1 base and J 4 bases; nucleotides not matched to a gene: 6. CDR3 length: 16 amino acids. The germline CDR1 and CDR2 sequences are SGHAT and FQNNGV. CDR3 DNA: TGTGCCAGCAGCTTAGTAGGTAGCGGGAGATCAGATACGCAGTATTTT. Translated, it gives CASSLVGSGRSDTQYF.

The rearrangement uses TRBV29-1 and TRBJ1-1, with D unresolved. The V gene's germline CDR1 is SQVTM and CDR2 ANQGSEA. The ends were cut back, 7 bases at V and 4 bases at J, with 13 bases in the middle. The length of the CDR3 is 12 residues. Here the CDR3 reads CSAETSTTEAFF. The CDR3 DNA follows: TGCAGCGCCGAGACATCCACCACTGAAGCTTTCTTT.

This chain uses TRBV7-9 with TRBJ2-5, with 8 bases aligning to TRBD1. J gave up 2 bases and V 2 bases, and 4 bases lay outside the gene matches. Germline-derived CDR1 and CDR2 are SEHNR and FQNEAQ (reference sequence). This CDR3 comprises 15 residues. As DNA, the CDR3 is TGTGCCAGCAGCTTAAGGACAGGGATGCAAGAGACCCAGTACTTC. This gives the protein CASSLRTGMQETQYF.

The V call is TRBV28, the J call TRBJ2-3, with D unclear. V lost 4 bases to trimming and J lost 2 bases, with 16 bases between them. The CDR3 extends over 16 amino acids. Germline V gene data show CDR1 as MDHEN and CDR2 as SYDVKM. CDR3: CASSYTHQIFTDTQYF. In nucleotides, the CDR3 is TGTGCCAGCAGTTATACACACCAAATTTTCACAGATACGCAGTATTTT.

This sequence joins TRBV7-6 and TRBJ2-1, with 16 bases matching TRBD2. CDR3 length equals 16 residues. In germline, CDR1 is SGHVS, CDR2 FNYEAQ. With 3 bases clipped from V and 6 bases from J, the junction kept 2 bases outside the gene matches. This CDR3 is CASSLGTSGRGNEQFF. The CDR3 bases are TGTGCCAGCAGCTTGGGGACTAGCGGGAGGGGCAATGAGCAGTTCTTC.

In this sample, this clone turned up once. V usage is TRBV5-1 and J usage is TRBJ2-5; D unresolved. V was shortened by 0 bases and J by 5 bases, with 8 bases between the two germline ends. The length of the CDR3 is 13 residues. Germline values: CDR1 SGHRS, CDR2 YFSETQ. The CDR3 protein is CASSLEVLETQYF. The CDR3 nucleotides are TGCGCCAGCAGCTTGGAAGTCTTGGAGACCCAGTACTTC.

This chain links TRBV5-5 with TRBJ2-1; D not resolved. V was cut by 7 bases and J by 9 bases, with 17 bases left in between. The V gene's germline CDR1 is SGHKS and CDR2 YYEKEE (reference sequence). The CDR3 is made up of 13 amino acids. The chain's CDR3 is CASFTRTTFEQFF. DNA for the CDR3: TGTGCCAGCTTTACTCGGACGACTTTTGAGCAGTTCTTC. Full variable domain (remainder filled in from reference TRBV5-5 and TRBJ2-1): DAGVTQSPTHLIKTRGQQVTLRCSPISGHKSVSWYQQVLGQGPQFIFQYYEKEERGRGNFPDRFSARQFPNYSSELNVNALLLGDSALYLCASFTRTTFEQFFGPGTRLTVL.

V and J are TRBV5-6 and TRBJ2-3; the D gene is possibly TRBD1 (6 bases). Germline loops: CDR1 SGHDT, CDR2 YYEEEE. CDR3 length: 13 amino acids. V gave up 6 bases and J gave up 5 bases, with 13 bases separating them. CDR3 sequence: CASTAGQQDTQYF. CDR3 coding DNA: TGTGCCAGCACCGCAGGACAGCAAGATACGCAGTATTTT.

In nucleotides, the CDR3 is TGTGCCAGCAGTTTGGGCAGGAGCTCCTACGAGCAGTACTTC. This translates into CASSLGRSSYEQYF. The chain combines TRBV28 with TRBJ2-7; the D is unclear. Trimming stripped 3 bases from V and 0 bases from J, with 9 bases between. The CDR3 totals 14 residues. Germline lookup yields CDR1 MDHEN and CDR2 SYDVKM.